This TCR beta chain stems from a study of blood T cell repertoires in COVID-19. Original processing methods: The authors estimated nucleated cell counts from reference gene primer amplification. Using immunoSEQ multiplex PCR, the repertoire was profiled, and TCRdb retains in-frame clones only, with some absent. That table furnishes V, J and clone size, whereas the DNA furnished D and trimming. This table holds roughly 99,000 clones, just over 90% found once. As for this clone: This specimen includes other DNA sequences encoding the same CDR3.

The sequenced sample was peripheral blood. The sequence was collected from a woman in her 30s with acute or convalescent COVID-19.

CDR3 protein: CASSPRTGYNSPLHF. CDR3 sequence (DNA): TGTGCCAGCAGCCCTAGGACAGGGTATAATTCACCCCTCCACTTT. The chain links TRBV7-2 to TRBJ1-6; 8 bases match TRBD1. CDR1 is SGHTA, CDR2 FQGNSA, per germline. This CDR3 spans 15 amino acids. V gave up 5 bases and J gave up 4 bases; unmatched junction bases: 4.